This TCR beta chain was recorded in a study of yellow fever vaccine responses in identical twins. Study-level points and caveats: Reportedly, twins' vaccine T cell responses looked partly convergent and partly personalized.

About this clonotype itself: The antigen remains undetermined.

Using its own MiXCR run on the RT-PCR reads, TCRdb lists one record per CDR3 protein. The sample records approximately 10,000 distinct CDR3 sequences, 77% being singletons. The receptor was isolated from a woman between 18 and 29 years old who received the yellow fever vaccine. The specimen comprised T cells from blood (PBMCs), unsorted or a sorted subset (not recorded which), sampled before or after yellow fever vaccination (not recorded which).

The CDR3 reads CASSLNGYEQYV. The CDR3 nucleotides read TGCGCCAGCAGCCTCAACGGCTACGAGCAGTACGTC. J is TRBJ2-7 and V is TRBV5-1; no firm D call. CDR1 and CDR2 from the germline V gene are SGHRS and YFSETQ. The CDR3 is 12 residues long. V was pared by 4 bases and J by 3 bases, with 8 bases between.